Here is one T cell receptor (beta chain) with its context. Its specificity is not known. This sample was taken from a study of cytomegalovirus exposure and HLA in healthy donors. Study outcomes and limitations: In a later analysis, at a false discovery rate of 0.05, under 20,000 TCR beta sequences matched HLA alleles. There were some public TCRs occurring in many donors, but most TCR sequences were rare. Follow-up analysis found HLA locus-dependent TCR association rates, highest for DRB1 and lowest for HLA-C.

The primer mix had 60 Vbeta and 13 Jbeta primers. Profiled with immunoSEQ multiplex PCR; TCRdb holds only in-frame clones, not every one. Here the sample spans around 140,000 clones, 75% to 85% being singletons. Nominal health characterized the donors when sampled, though unrecorded immune exposures were likely. The J segment lost 0 bases and the V segment lost 0 bases, leaving 2 bases of the junction unmatched. The CDR3 covers 15 residues. Germline V gene sequence: CDR1 SGHNT, CDR2 YYREEE (reference sequence). What was sequenced was PBMCs. The chain recombines TRBV5-4 with TRBJ2-7, with 8 bases matching TRBD1. The TCR sequence derives from a woman under 30 in good health and CMV-seropositive. The CDR3, as DNA: TGTGCCAGCAGCTTGGAACAGGGGGACTCCTACGAGCAGTACTTC. Amino acid sequence: CASSLEQGDSYEQYF.